A selection of T cell receptor beta chains follows, all from one sample in a study of T-cell reconstitution after alpha-beta-depleted transplantation in children. One entry per CDR3 protein, called by TCRdb with MiXCR from the PCR reads. The data show about 120,000 distinct CDR3 sequences, about 21% seen once. The sequencing here drew on PBMCs, mostly from graft donor cells, taken 180 days after TCRalphabeta/CD19-depleted stem cell transplant. The receptors derive from a male patient under 10 years old who had a stem cell transplant for chronic granulomatous disease, so the T cells may come from the graft donor. The CDR3 runs from the conserved cysteine through the conserved F or W. D genes are given only for firm matches. Size values are once, few and many counts, or a class for expanded clones, and some rows have none.

TRBJ2-1,once,15,TRBV5-1,-,CASKVWGSSYNEQFF,TGCGCCAGCAAGGTCTGGGGGAGCTCCTACAATGAGCAGTTCTTC
TRBJ2-2,many,16,TRBV25-1,TRBD2,CASSGSTSPNTGELFF,TGTGCCAGCAGTGGCTCGACTAGCCCTAACACCGGGGAGCTGTTTTTT
TRBJ2-7,few,13,TRBV12-3/TRBV12-4,-,CASSLETGAWQYF,TGTGCCAGCAGTTTAGAGACAGGAGCTTGGCAGTACTTC
TRBJ2-7,-,18,TRBV7-8,TRBD1,CASSSRRPQNRGGYEQYF,TGTGCCAGCAGCTCCCGACGACCCCAGAACAGGGGCGGGTACGAGCAGTACTTC
TRBJ2-5,-,13,TRBV6-2/TRBV6-3,-,CASSSGGHETQYF,TGTGCCAGCAGTTCGGGGGGCCACGAGACCCAGTACTTC
TRBJ2-1,few,15,TRBV29-1,-,CSVGNPARGGNEQFF,TGCAGCGTTGGTAATCCAGCCAGGGGGGGGAATGAGCAGTTCTTC
TRBJ2-5,many,14,TRBV20-1,TRBD2,CSASKGLADETQYF,TGCAGTGCTAGTAAGGGACTAGCAGACGAGACCCAGTACTTC
TRBJ1-4,few,14,TRBV7-9,TRBD1,CASSDRADNEKLFF,TGTGCCAGCAGCGACAGGGCAGATAATGAAAAACTGTTTTTT
TRBJ2-7,-,12,TRBV20-1,-,CSAKGDSYEQYF,TGCAGTGCTAAGGGAGACTCCTACGAGCAGTACTTC
TRBJ1-2,many,14,TRBV12-3/TRBV12-4,TRBD1,CASIKQGFLDGYTF,TGTGCCAGCATCAAACAGGGGTTCCTGGATGGCTACACCTTC
TRBJ2-1,-,16,TRBV11-2,TRBD2,CASSLDLRERYNEQFF,TGTGCCAGCAGCTTAGATCTGCGGGAGAGGTACAATGAGCAGTTCTTC
TRBJ2-7,few,13,TRBV28,-,CASSSPNRYEQYF,TGTGCCAGCAGTTCCCCCAACAGATACGAGCAGTACTTC
TRBJ2-3,few,16,TRBV12-3/TRBV12-4,TRBD2,CASSSRLALPSDTQYF,TGTGCCAGCAGTTCGCGACTAGCCTTACCCTCAGATACGCAGTATTTT
TRBJ1-1,many,13,TRBV7-9,TRBD1,CASSPGGGSEAFF,TGTGCCAGCAGCCCAGGGGGGGGTTCTGAAGCTTTCTTT
TRBJ2-5,many,15,TRBV6-6,TRBD1,CASSSYRGLGETQYF,TGTGCCAGCAGTTCATACAGGGGGCTAGGAGAGACCCAGTACTTC
TRBJ2-3,-,11,TRBV29-1,-,CSVEVGHNKDF,TGCAGCGTTGAAGTGGGACACAATAAAGATTTT
TRBJ2-3,many,14,TRBV5-1,-,CASSLGLSTDTQYF,TGCGCCAGCAGCTTGGGGTTGAGCACAGATACGCAGTATTTT
TRBJ2-7,-,14,TRBV20-1,TRBD1,CSARGGQGSYEQYF,TGCAGTGCTAGGGGCGGACAGGGTTCGTACGAGCAGTACTTC
TRBJ2-3,-,15,TRBV24-1,-,CATSDPRMAPDTQYF,TGTGCCACCAGTGACCCTCGGATGGCCCCAGATACGCAGTATTTT
TRBJ2-2,-,13,TRBV2,-,CASSEARVGELFF,TGTGCCAGCAGTGAAGCAAGGGTCGGGGAGCTGTTTTTT
TRBJ2-7,-,11,TRBV20-1,TRBD2,CSATSGGEQYF,TGCAGTGCCACTAGCGGGGGGGAGCAGTACTTC
TRBJ1-5,few,11,TRBV20-1,TRBD1,CSASGGQPQHF,TGCAGTGCTTCAGGGGGTCAGCCCCAGCATTTT